This is a list of T cell receptor beta chains from one sample in a study of blood T cell repertoires in COVID-19. Generated by immunoSEQ multiplex PCR, the TCRdb table keeps only in-frame clones and is missing some. The sample consists of about 160,000 clones, about nine tenths of them appearing once. The sequencing input was peripheral blood. The receptors shown here come from a woman in her fifties or sixties who had recovered from COVID-19. Both conserved end residues are trimmed from each CDR3. The D gene is left open where the match is weak.

D gene,V gene,J gene,CDR3 protein
TRBD2,TRBV27,TRBJ2-4,ASSRRTLAGDPRGIQY
NA,TRBV2,TRBJ1-5,ASSDRTANQPQH
NA,TRBV29-1,TRBJ2-5,SVVRGGPGVETQY
NA,TRBV10-3,TRBJ1-1,AISEKQGAGNTEAF
TRBD2,TRBV7-9,TRBJ2-1,ASSSTSGRGSYNEQF
NA,TRBV5-1,TRBJ2-1,ASSLAEGNEQF
NA,TRBV6-6,TRBJ1-5,ASSNGGSRRPQH
TRBD2,TRBV5-4,TRBJ2-1,ASSSGSGGPYNEQF
TRBD2,TRBV20-1,TRBJ2-7,SASPLAGNYEQY
TRBD1,TRBV7-6,TRBJ2-7,ASSSGTGESYEQY
TRBD1,TRBV19,TRBJ2-5,ASSIHPDREETQY
NA,TRBV28,TRBJ1-2,ASSPIPYAGVFNYGYT
TRBD1,TRBV5-4,TRBJ2-2,ASSTGQGNTGELF
NA,TRBV18,TRBJ1-4,ASTRATNEKLF
NA,TRBV2,TRBJ1-5,ASSGQVSDQPQH
NA,TRBV28,TRBJ2-3,ASSLNGDTQY
NA,TRBV5-1,TRBJ2-3,ASSSMTGRQDTQY
TRBD1,TRBV6-1,TRBJ1-1,ASQAPGQGNTEAF
NA,TRBV10-2,TRBJ2-3,ASSETRATDTQY